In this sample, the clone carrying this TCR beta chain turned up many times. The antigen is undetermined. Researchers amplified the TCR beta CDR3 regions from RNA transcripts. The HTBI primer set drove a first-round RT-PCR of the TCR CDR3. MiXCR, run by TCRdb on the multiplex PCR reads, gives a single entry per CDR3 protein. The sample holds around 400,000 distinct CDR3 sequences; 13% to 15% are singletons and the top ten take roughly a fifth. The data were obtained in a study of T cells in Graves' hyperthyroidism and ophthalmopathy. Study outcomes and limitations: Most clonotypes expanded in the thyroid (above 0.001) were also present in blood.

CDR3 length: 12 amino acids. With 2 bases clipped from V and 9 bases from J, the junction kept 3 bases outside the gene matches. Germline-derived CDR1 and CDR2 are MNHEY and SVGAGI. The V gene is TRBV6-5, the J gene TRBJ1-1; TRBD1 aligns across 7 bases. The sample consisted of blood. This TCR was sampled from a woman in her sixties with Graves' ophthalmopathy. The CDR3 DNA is TGTGCCAGCAGTTACCGGACAGGCCAAGCTTTCTTT. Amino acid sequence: CASSYRTGQAFF.